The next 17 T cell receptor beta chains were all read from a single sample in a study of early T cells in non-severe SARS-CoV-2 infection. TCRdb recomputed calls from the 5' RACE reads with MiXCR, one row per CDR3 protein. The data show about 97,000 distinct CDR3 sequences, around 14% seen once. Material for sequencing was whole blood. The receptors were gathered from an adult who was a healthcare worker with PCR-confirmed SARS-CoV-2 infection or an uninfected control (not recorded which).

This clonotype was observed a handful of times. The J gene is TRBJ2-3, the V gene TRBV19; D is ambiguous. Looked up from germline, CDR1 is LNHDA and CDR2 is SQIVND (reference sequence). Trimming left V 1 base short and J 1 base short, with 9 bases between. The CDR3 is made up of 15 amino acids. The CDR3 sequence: CASSIGRLGTDTQYF. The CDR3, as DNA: TGTGCCAGTAGTATAGGTAGACTCGGCACAGATACGCAGTATTTT.

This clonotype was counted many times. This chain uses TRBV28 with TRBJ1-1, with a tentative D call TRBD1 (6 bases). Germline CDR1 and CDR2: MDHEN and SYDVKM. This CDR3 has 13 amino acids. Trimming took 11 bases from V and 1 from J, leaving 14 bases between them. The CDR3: CAGRGARNTEAFF. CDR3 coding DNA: TGTGCCGGCCGGGGGGCGCGGAACACTGAAGCTTTCTTT.

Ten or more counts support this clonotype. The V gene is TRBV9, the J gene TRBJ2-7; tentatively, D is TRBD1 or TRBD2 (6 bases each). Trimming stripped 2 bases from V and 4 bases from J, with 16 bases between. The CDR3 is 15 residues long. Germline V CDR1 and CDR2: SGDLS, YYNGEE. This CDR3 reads CASSVAPGGIYEQYF. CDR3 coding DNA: TGTGCCAGCAGCGTGGCTCCCGGGGGCATATACGAGCAGTACTTC. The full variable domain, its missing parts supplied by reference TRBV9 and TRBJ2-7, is DSGVTQTPKHLITATGQRVTLRCSPRSGDLSVYWYQQSLDQGLQFLIQYYNGEERAKGNILERFSAQQFPDLHSELNLSSLELGDSALYFCASSVAPGGIYEQYFGPGTRLTVT.

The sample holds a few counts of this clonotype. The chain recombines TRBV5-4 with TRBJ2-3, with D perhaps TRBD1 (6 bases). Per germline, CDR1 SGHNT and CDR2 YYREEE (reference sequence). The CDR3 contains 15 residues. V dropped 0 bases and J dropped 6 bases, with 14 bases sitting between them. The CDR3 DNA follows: TGTGCCAGCAGCTTGGTACAGGGCGTTCAGGATACGCAGTATTTT. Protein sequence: CASSLVQGVQDTQYF.

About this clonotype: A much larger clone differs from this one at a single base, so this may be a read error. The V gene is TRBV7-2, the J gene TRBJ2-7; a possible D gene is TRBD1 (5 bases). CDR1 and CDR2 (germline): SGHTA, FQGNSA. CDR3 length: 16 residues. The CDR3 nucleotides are TGTGCCAGCAGCTTGGGCCCCCCGGGCAGGGCCTACGAGCTGTACTTC. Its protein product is CASSLGPPGRAYELYF. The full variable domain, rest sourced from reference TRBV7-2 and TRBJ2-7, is GAGVSQSPSNKVTEKGKDVELRCDPISGHTALYWYRQSLGQGLEFLIYFQGNSAPDKSGLPSDRFSAERTGGSVSTLTIQRTQQEDSAVYLCASSLGPPGRAYELYFGPGTRLTVT.

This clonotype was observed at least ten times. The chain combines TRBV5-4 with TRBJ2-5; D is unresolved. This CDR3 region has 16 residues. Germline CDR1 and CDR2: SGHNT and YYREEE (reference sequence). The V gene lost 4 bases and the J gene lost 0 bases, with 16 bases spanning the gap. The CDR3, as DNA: TGTGCCAGCAGCCTCTCAGGCGTCGGATACCAAGAGACCCAGTACTTC. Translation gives CASSLSGVGYQETQYF.

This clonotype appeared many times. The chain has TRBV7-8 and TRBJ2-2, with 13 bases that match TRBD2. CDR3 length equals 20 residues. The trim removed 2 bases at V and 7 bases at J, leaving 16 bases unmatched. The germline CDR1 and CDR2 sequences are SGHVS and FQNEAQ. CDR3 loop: CASSLKRSWGLAGSVGELFF. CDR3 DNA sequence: TGTGCCAGCAGCTTAAAGAGGTCCTGGGGACTAGCGGGATCAGTCGGGGAGCTGTTTTTT.

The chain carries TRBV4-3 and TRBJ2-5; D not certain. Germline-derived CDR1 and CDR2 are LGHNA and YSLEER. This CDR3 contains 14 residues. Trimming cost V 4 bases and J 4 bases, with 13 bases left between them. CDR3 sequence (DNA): TGCGCCAGCAGCCCGGTAGGGCAGTTAGAGACCCAGTACTTC. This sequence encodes CASSPVGQLETQYF.

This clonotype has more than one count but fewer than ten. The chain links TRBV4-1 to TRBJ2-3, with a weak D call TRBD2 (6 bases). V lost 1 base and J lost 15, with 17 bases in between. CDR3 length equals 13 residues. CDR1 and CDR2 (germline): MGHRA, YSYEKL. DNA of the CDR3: TGCGCCAGCAGCCAAGGACGGTTCAGGGAGGCATATTTT. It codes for CASSQGRFREAYF.

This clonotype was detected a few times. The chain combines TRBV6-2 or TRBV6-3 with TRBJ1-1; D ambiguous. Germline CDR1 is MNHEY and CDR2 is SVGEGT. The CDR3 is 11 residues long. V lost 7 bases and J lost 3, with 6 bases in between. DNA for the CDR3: TGTGCCAGCACCCAACACACTGAAGCTTTCTTT. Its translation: CASTQHTEAFF.

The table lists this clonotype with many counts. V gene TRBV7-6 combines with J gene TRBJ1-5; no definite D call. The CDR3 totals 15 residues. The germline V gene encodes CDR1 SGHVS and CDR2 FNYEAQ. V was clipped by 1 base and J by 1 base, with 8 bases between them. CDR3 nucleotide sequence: TGTGCCAGCAGCTTAGAATCCGGAAGCAATCAGCCCCAGCATTTT. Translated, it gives CASSLESGSNQPQHF.

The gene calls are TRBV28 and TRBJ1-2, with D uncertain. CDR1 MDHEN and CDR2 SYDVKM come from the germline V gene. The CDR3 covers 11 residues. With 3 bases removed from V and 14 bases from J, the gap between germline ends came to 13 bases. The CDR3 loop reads CASSFPSGRTF. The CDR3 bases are TGTGCCAGCAGTTTTCCCAGTGGGAGAACCTTC.

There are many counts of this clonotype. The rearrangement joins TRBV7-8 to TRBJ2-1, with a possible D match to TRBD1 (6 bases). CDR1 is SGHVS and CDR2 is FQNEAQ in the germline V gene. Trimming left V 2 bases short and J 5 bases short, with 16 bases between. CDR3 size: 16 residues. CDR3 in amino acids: CASSLYRLGADNEQFF. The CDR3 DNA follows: TGTGCCAGCAGCTTATATCGGCTGGGGGCCGACAATGAGCAGTTCTTC.

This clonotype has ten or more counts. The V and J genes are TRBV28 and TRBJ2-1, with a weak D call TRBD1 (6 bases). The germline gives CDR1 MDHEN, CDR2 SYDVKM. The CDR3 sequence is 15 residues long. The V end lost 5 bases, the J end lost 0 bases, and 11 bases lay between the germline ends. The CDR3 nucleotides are TGTGCCAGCAGTCCAGGGGACCCCTCCTACAATGAGCAGTTCTTC. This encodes CASSPGDPSYNEQFF.

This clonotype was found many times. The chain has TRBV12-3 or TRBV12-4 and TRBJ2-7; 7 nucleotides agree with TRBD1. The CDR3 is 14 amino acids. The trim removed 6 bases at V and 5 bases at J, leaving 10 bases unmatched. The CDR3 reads CASRKTGTENEQYF. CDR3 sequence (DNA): TGTGCCAGCAGAAAGACAGGGACGGAGAACGAGCAGTACTTC.

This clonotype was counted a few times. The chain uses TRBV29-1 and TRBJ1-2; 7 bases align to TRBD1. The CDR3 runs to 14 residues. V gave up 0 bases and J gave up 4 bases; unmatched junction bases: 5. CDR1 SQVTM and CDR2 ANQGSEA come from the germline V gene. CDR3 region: CSVEDATGFYGYTF. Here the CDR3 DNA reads TGCAGCGTTGAAGATGCGACAGGGTTCTATGGCTACACCTTC.

CDR3 bases: TGTGCCAGCAGTTACAGGGTTGTCAACGGGGAGCTGTTTTTT. This codes for CASSYRVVNGELFF. The chain uses TRBV28 and TRBJ2-2; D perhaps matches TRBD1 (6 bases). Trimming removed 4 bases from V and 7 bases from J, with 13 bases in between. The CDR3 sequence is 14 residues long. The germline gives CDR1 MDHEN, CDR2 SYDVKM.